These T cell receptor beta chains were read from a single sample in a study of blood T cell repertoires in COVID-19. Assay: immunoSEQ multiplex PCR; the TCRdb copy retains only in-frame clones and omits some. The sample lists approximately 300,000 clones, around nine tenths seen once, with 6.8% in the top ten. The sequenced sample was peripheral blood. The receptors stem from a woman aged 25-40 years with COVID-19, enrolled during active disease. Both conserved end residues are part of each CDR3.

j_call v_call cdr3_aa
TRBJ1-1 TRBV7-9 CASSLRGGGNTEAFF
TRBJ2-7 TRBV2 CASKRDWTYEQYF
TRBJ1-5 TRBV2 CASSGEQGLGNQPQHF
TRBJ2-1 TRBV18 CASSPPNGQGEQFF
TRBJ1-1 TRBV28 CASSFYSRGYTEAFF
TRBJ2-7 TRBV10-2 CASSGPGLAAYEQYF
TRBJ2-6 TRBV15 CATSLAGSGANVLTF
TRBJ2-5 TRBV10-3 CAISESGGNQETQYF
TRBJ1-1 TRBV28 CASSYHGARTEAFF
TRBJ2-1 TRBV4-1 CASSHRTSAFNEQFF
TRBJ2-3 TRBV11-1 CASSARTVATDTQYF
TRBJ2-1 TRBV6-5 CASSRSGLSYNEQFF
TRBJ1-1 TRBV9 CASSVDWLAGNTEAFF
TRBJ1-3 TRBV28 CASSSSPRGRFGNTIYF
TRBJ1-4 TRBV6-1 CASSDPGHTGEKLFF
TRBJ2-7 TRBV30 CAWSRASGTYEQYF
TRBJ2-1 TRBV7-2 CASSPRSLATNNEQFF
TRBJ2-2 TRBV5-1 CASSQDRGLGLVTGELFF
TRBJ1-2 TRBV3-1/TRBV3-2 CASSLTGVYDGYTF
TRBJ2-7 TRBV5-4 CASSLGGSGSYEQYF
TRBJ2-5 TRBV20-1 CSASRGRWETQYF
TRBJ2-1 TRBV7-3 CASSSGLAGYNEQFF
TRBJ1-2 TRBV4-1 CASSHSGGGDYGYTF
TRBJ1-5 TRBV29-1 CSVKGASPNQPQHF
TRBJ2-3 TRBV14 CASSHLQAWADTQYF
TRBJ1-5 TRBV18 CASSPLPGQGTQPQHF
TRBJ2-7 TRBV6-2/TRBV6-3 CASSYAGSYEQYF
TRBJ1-2 TRBV18 CASSKRGDGGYTF
TRBJ1-3 TRBV7-9 CASSLEGTGGNTIYF
TRBJ2-7 TRBV4-1 CASSQGREGTFYEQYF
TRBJ1-1 TRBV7-9 CASFQGDTEAFF
TRBJ2-7 TRBV4-1 CASSPSKTGYYEQYF
TRBJ2-1 TRBV27 CASSLSGQRYNEQFF
TRBJ2-6 TRBV7-9 CASSPRQGAGANVLTF
TRBJ2-5 TRBV18 CASSPGTSGFQETQYF
TRBJ2-3 TRBV7-3 CASSPAPGGSTDTQYF
TRBJ1-1 TRBV28 CASTKGGGQGRAFF
TRBJ2-7 TRBV11-3 CASSPDSNEQYF
TRBJ1-1 TRBV5-1 CASSYAGSNTEAFF
TRBJ1-2 TRBV18 CASSPQGQGAVFAYGYTF
TRBJ2-3 TRBV2 CASSVSGSTDTQYF
TRBJ2-3 TRBV4-3 CASSPDRLLDTQYF
TRBJ1-5 TRBV7-9 CASSVRGSNQPQHF
TRBJ1-1 TRBV10-3 CAISDPTYRNPGAFF
TRBJ1-2 TRBV21-1 CASSAQGSGYTF
TRBJ2-1 TRBV20-1 CSASGTSGAYNEQFF
TRBJ2-5 TRBV24-1 CATSDLRGLQETQYF
TRBJ1-1 TRBV30 CAWKLRMRDTEAFF
TRBJ1-4 TRBV28 CASSFRPGGEKLFF